This note documents a single T cell receptor beta chain sequence. As yet, its antigen is unknown. These data come from a study of cytomegalovirus exposure and HLA in healthy donors. Study summary: Later, an analysis reported that the 95 to 150 validation repertoires had used the same platform as the approximately 690 first-cohort repertoires. Study-wide results and limits: Diagnosis of cytomegalovirus status made by the classifier reportedly showed high specificity and sensitivity. According to a subsequent analysis, TCR clusters from the first cohort were inclined to appear together in the 120 validation repertoires. Researchers counted around 150 TCR beta chains as cytomegalovirus-associated.

The V and J ends lost 7 bases and 2 bases, in that order; junction bases with no gene match: 6. The germline gives CDR1 SGHNT, CDR2 YYREEE (reference sequence). This CDR3 is built from 13 residues. The protocol was immunoSEQ multiplex PCR, while the TCRdb copy is restricted to in-frame clones and leaves out a portion. The profile shows some 110,000 clones, around 83% of them singletons. V gene TRBV5-4 combines with J gene TRBJ2-7; 7 bases are shared with TRBD1. The sequenced material came from PBMCs. This clonotype originated in a woman in her late teens or twenties in good health and CMV-seropositive. The CDR3 protein is CASLRDRTYEQYF. CDR3 sequence (DNA): TGTGCCAGCCTCCGGGACAGAACCTACGAGCAGTACTTC.